The 11 T cell receptor beta chains in this list originate from one sample, sequenced in a study of CD8+ T cells in alopecia areata. The treatment here: oral pan-JAK inhibitor, 5-10 mg twice daily. The authors extracted RNA and reverse transcribed it into cDNA as the sequencing template. Produced via immunoSEQ multiplex PCR; TCRdb's table is partial and in-frame only. The top ten clones hold roughly 0.88% of a sample with a few hundred thousand clones, roughly 63% of them seen once. Sequences were derived from CD4+ T cells sorted from blood, sampled between weeks 51 and 54, from a patient treated with tofacitinib. All receptors come from a human donor with alopecia areata.

The chain is built from TRBV30 and TRBJ1-1; D unresolved. CDR1 GTSNPN and CDR2 SVGIG come from the germline V gene (reference sequence). CDR3 length equals 12 residues. Trimming cost V 4 bases and J 5 bases, with 11 bases left between them. CDR3 in DNA: TGTGCCTGGAAAGGTATGGTTACTGAAGCTTTCTTT. Protein product: CAWKGMVTEAFF.

The CDR3 is CASRDTRRGTEAFF. For the CDR3, the DNA is TGTGCCAGCAGGGACACCCGGAGAGGCACTGAAGCTTTCTTT. The J gene is TRBJ1-1, the V gene TRBV6-1, with D possibly being TRBD1 (5 bases). Deletions cut 6 bases from V and 4 bases from J, with 15 bases between. CDR3 length: 14 residues. Germline V gene data show CDR1 as MNHNS and CDR2 as SASEGT.

The chain uses TRBV7-9 and TRBJ1-5; no firm D call. V lost 2 bases and J lost 3, with 5 bases in between. This CDR3 has 13 residues. Germline CDR1 SEHNR, CDR2 FQNEAQ (reference sequence). In DNA, the CDR3 is TGTGCCAGCAGCTTAAGAGACAATCAGCCCCAGCATTTT. Encoded protein: CASSLRDNQPQHF.

J is TRBJ2-5 and V is TRBV15; D is possibly TRBD2 (7 bases). This CDR3 region has 16 residues. Trimming pared 5 bases from V and 5 bases from J, leaving 21 bases between. Germline CDR1 and CDR2: LNHNV and YYDKDF (reference sequence). CDR3 coding DNA: TGTGCCACCAGCGGACCGGCGGGGGCCGAGGGGGAGACCCAGTACTTC. Its translation: CATSGPAGAEGETQYF.

This sequence joins TRBV29-1 and TRBJ2-5; 9 positions match TRBD1. J gave up 3 bases and V 6 bases, and 2 bases lay outside the gene matches. The length of the CDR3 is 12 residues. The germline CDR1 and CDR2 sequences are SQVTM and ANQGSEA. The CDR3 region has the DNA TGCAGCGTAACAGGGGGCAAAGAGACCCAGTACTTC. This translates into CSVTGGKETQYF. Filled out from reference TRBV29-1 and TRBJ2-5, the complete variable domain reads SAVISQKPSRDICQRGTSLTIQCQVDSQVTMMFWYRQQPGQSLTLIATANQGSEATYESGFVIDKFPISRPNLTFSTLTVSNMSPEDSSIYLCSVTGGKETQYFGPGTRLLVL.

The chain has TRBV30 and TRBJ1-2; D gene uncertain. Between the trimmed V and J ends, which lost 0 bases and 3 bases, there was a span of 5 bases. Germline V gene lookup returns CDR1 GTSNPN and CDR2 SVGIG (reference sequence). There are 12 residues in the CDR3. The CDR3 sequence is CAWSVQDYGYTF. DNA of the CDR3: TGTGCCTGGAGTGTACAAGACTATGGCTACACCTTC.

The J gene is TRBJ2-5, the V gene TRBV5-1, with unresolved D. This CDR3 has 14 amino acids. V gave up 2 bases and J gave up 5 bases, with 13 bases separating them. CDR1 is SGHRS and CDR2 is YFSETQ in the germline V gene. The CDR3 protein is CASSFSGEVETQYF. The CDR3 DNA reads TGCGCCAGCAGCTTCAGTGGCGAAGTGGAGACCCAGTACTTC. Drawing the rest from reference TRBV5-1 and TRBJ2-5, the complete variable domain is KAGVTQTPRYLIKTRGQQVTLSCSPISGHRSVSWYQQTPGQGLQFLFEYFSETQRNKGNFPGRFSGRQFSNSRSEMNVSTLELGDSALYLCASSFSGEVETQYFGPGTRLLVL.

The chain recombines TRBV20-1 with TRBJ2-1; D call uncertain. The CDR3 loop spans 11 amino acids. Trimming removed 6 bases at V and 8 bases at J, with 11 bases between. Germline CDR1 DFQATT, CDR2 SNEGSKA (reference sequence). CDR3 bases: TGCAGTGCACTAAAAGTGGATGAGCAGTTCTTC. Encoded protein: CSALKVDEQFF.

In this sample, this clone turned up a few times. The chain uses TRBV7-2 and TRBJ2-5, with 8 bases identical to TRBD2. The V segment lost 3 bases and the J segment 4 bases; nucleotides outside the gene matches: 4. This CDR3 spans 14 amino acids. Germline V CDR1 and CDR2: SGHTA, FQGNSA. CDR3 bases: TGTGCCAGCAGCTTTCTAGCGGGCGGAGAGACCCAGTACTTC. Amino acids: CASSFLAGGETQYF. The full variable domain, completed using reference TRBV7-2 and TRBJ2-5, is GAGVSQSPSNKVTEKGKDVELRCDPISGHTALYWYRQSLGQGLEFLIYFQGNSAPDKSGLPSDRFSAERTGGSVSTLTIQRTQQEDSAVYLCASSFLAGGETQYFGPGTRLLVL.

This chain links TRBV4-3 with TRBJ1-2; TRBD1 matches at 9 bases. CDR1 and CDR2 from the germline V gene are LGHNA and YSLEER. J was trimmed by 8 bases and V by 1 base; bases with no gene match: 5. The CDR3 is 14 amino acids. The CDR3 sequence: CASSQAGTGYGYTF. DNA for the CDR3: TGCGCCAGCAGCCAAGCCGGGACAGGGTACGGCTACACCTTC.

This clone appeared a few times. In the same sample, other DNA sequences code for this CDR3. This chain links TRBV30 with TRBJ2-2, with 7 bases matching TRBD1. The CDR3 has 13 residues. J gave up 5 bases and V 0 bases, and 0 bases lay outside the gene matches. CDR1 and CDR2 from the germline V gene are GTSNPN and SVGIG (reference sequence). The CDR3 DNA sequence: TGTGCCTGGAGTGTACAGGGGACCGGGGAGCTGTTTTTT. Residues: CAWSVQGTGELFF. Combining the CDR3 with reference TRBV30 and TRBJ2-2 gives the whole variable domain SQTIHQWPATLVQPVGSPLSLECTVEGTSNPNLYWYRQAAGRGLQLLFYSVGIGQISSEVPQNLSASRPQDRQFILSSKKLLLSDSGFYLCAWSVQGTGELFFGEGSRLTVL.